This TCR beta chain appears in the sequencing data of a study of T cells in localized non-small cell lung cancer (dated by TCRdb to about 2020). For context, the study as a whole: The study analyzed T cell repertoires of about 230 early-stage NSCLC patients, comparing tumors and uninvolved tumor-adjacent lungs. The mean age of the NSCLC patients was less than 70 years, with about 130 men and around 100 women. The cohort consisted of 200 to 250 treatment-naive NSCLC patients whose localized lung tumors had been resected. The research as a whole found: Of the top 100 tumor clones, a median of roughly 53 were detected in paired uninvolved adjacent lung; over 25 were also among that lung's top 100. Because the study design was exploratory, TCR variables were selected using unadjusted p-values without false-discovery rate correction. Higher T cell density in blood was associated with longer overall survival, whereas higher clonality in adjacent lung was associated with shorter survival. Because multi-region tumor sequencing was not performed, intratumor heterogeneity could not be ruled out. Uninvolved tumor-adjacent lung showed the highest T cell clonality, higher than tumor, which suggests more focused antigenic responses in the adjacent lung.

TCR beta CDR3 regions were sequenced from DNA using the immunoSEQ Assay. In the authors' own workflow: T cell density was computed as TCR beta template counts normalized to usable DNA estimated by amplifying housekeeping genes. Using the preseqR package, richness was estimated by extrapolating to 120,000 templates for tissue samples and 400,000 templates for PBMC samples. Clonality was calculated as one minus Pielou's evenness. Tissue-enriched TCRs were identified through differential abundance testing performed on productive amino-acid clonotypes, with a minimum total count of 5 and an alpha of 0.1. The Jaccard Index and the Morisita Overlap Index were used to measure how much the repertoires overlapped between compartments. GLIPH clustered TCR beta CDR3s with public tetramer-defined viral CDR3s; viral motifs required at least three viral sequences plus V-gene enrichment. The table was pulled from immuneACCESS by TCRdb, which kept in-frame rearrangements only. Such tables lose some clones; where checked, under half of the loss comes from unresolved V genes, and the rest has no known cause. V and J calls and clone size come straight from that table; D and trimming were deduced from the DNA. Here the sample has under 45,000 clones; around 83% occur a single time. In total, the top ten clones hold roughly 7.5% of the sample.

From the cysteine through the phenylalanine, the CDR3 covers 11 amino acids. The read is trimmed to its CDR3 DNA, 33 bases read in frame from base 1. The junction carries 11 bases between V and J, which are trimmed by 6 bases and 9 bases respectively. The germline V gene encodes CDR1 WNHNN and CDR2 SYGVQD (reference sequence). As concerns this clone: Its antigen specificity is not known. Base qualities are not at hand, and no much larger clone is one base apart.

At diagnosis, tumor, uninvolved tumor-adjacent lung and peripheral blood were collected and then preserved as a mix of FFPE and fresh-frozen material. For TCR repertoire profiling, blood samples were analyzed in the form of peripheral blood mononuclear cells. The chain is made from TRBV10-1 and TRBJ2-5; 6 matching bases give a weak D call of TRBD2. This TCR was recovered from a man aged 35 to 69 with stage II lung adenocarcinoma. The material was PBMCs, obtained before any cancer treatment. The CDR3 region has the sequence CASRRREAQYF. The base sequence is TGCGCCAGCAGGAGGAGGGAGGCCCAGTACTTC.